Below are 22 T cell receptor beta chains sequenced from a single sample in a study of glioma-infiltrating T cells after dendritic cell vaccination. Libraries were prepared by immunoSEQ multiplex PCR; TCRdb keeps only in-frame clonotypes and omits some of them. Among 99,000 or so clones listed, nearly 90% were seen once. Described time point: after dendritic cell vaccination, including at tumor progression/relapse. Sequenced here: blood, sampled after dendritic cell vaccination. The receptors were gathered from a human donor with glioblastoma.

The CDR3 sequence: CASNLAVSSYEQYF. For the CDR3, the DNA is TGTGCCAGCAATCTAGCGGTAAGCTCCTACGAGCAGTACTTC. The J gene is TRBJ2-7, the V gene TRBV6-1; 7 bases fit TRBD2. V shed 7 bases and J 0 bases; nucleotides not matched to a gene: 6. The CDR3 runs to 14 residues. CDR1 MNHNS and CDR2 SASEGT come from the germline V gene.

The chain joins TRBV9 to TRBJ2-5; 9 bases fit TRBD1. V lost 0 bases to trimming and J lost 4 bases; unmatched junction nucleotides: 4. CDR1 and CDR2 (germline): SGDLS, YYNGEE. There are 15 residues in the CDR3. The CDR3 loop reads CASSVGYRGRETQYF. The CDR3 bases are TGTGCCAGCAGCGTAGGGTACAGGGGGCGAGAGACCCAGTACTTC.

The chain carries TRBV18 and TRBJ2-1; 10 bases map to TRBD2. Germline CDR1 reads KGHSH; CDR2 reads LQKENI. V was clipped by 3 bases and J by 7 bases; unmatched bases: 3. The CDR3 contains 14 residues. The CDR3 protein is CASSPASGSNEQFF. DNA for the CDR3: TGTGCCAGCTCACCGGCTAGCGGGAGTAATGAGCAGTTCTTC.

V is TRBV5-1 and J is TRBJ1-2; no reliable D call. With 1 base removed from V and 8 bases from J, the gap between germline ends came to 9 bases. Germline V gene lookup returns CDR1 SGHRS and CDR2 YFSETQ. CDR3 length equals 12 residues. CDR3 nucleotide sequence: TGCGCCAGCAGCTTGCCGGGGAGAGGCTACACCTTC. It yields the protein CASSLPGRGYTF.

The chain carries TRBV7-6 and TRBJ1-4; possibly TRBD1 for D (5 bases). Germline V gives CDR1 SGHVS, CDR2 FNYEAQ. This CDR3 region has 15 residues. V shed 5 bases and J shed 6 bases, with 16 bases lying between them. The CDR3 is CASSAEDMVDEKLFF. CDR3 DNA: TGTGCCAGCAGCGCAGAGGACATGGTGGATGAAAAACTGTTTTTT.

The gene calls are TRBV10-1 and TRBJ2-3; 11 bases agree with TRBD2. This CDR3 is 19 amino acids long. The germline CDR1 and CDR2 sequences are WNHNN and SYGVQD (reference sequence). With 2 bases clipped from V and 2 bases from J, the junction kept 12 bases outside the gene matches. CDR3 coding DNA: TGCGCCAGCAGTGAGATCAGTACTAGCGGGAGTCGCCTCACAGATACGCAGTATTTT. Encoded protein: CASSEISTSGSRLTDTQYF.

The chain employs TRBV7-8 and TRBJ1-5; maybe TRBD1 (5 bases). The germline V and J ends were trimmed by 2 bases and 5 bases, with 13 bases remaining between them. Germline V gene sequence: CDR1 SGHVS, CDR2 FQNEAQ. CDR3 size: 15 residues. The CDR3 DNA is TGTGCCAGCAGCTTACTTTGGGGACTCGATCAGCCCCAGCATTTT. Translating it yields CASSLLWGLDQPQHF.

This clone turned up a few times. The CDR3 is CASSDSLGHEQYF. CDR3 bases: TGTGCCAGCAGTGACTCTCTAGGCCACGAGCAGTACTTC. The chain couples TRBV6-4 to TRBJ2-7; D unresolved. Germline-derived CDR1 and CDR2 are MRHNA and SNTAGT. This CDR3 spans 13 amino acids. Trimming stripped 0 bases from V and 5 bases from J, with 8 bases between.

The rearrangement uses TRBV30 and TRBJ2-7, with 8 nucleotides matching TRBD2. The germline V gene encodes CDR1 GTSNPN and CDR2 SVGIG (reference sequence). The CDR3 is 17 amino acids. V was pared by 5 bases and J by 2 bases, with 17 bases of the junction left unmatched. The CDR3 loop is CAWASFPGLDNPYEQYF. CDR3 sequence (DNA): TGTGCCTGGGCGTCCTTCCCGGGACTAGATAACCCCTACGAGCAGTACTTC.

V usage is TRBV5-4 and J usage is TRBJ2-6; TRBD1 aligns across 7 bases. Trimming removed 4 bases from V and 1 base from J; junction bases left unmatched: 5. CDR1 and CDR2 (germline): SGHNT, YYREEE (reference sequence). This CDR3 contains 16 residues. The CDR3 spells CASSLGTESGANVLTF. The CDR3 coding sequence is TGTGCCAGCAGCCTTGGGACAGAGTCTGGGGCCAACGTCCTGACTTTC.

The CDR3 is CASSLASNYNSPLHF. The CDR3 DNA reads TGTGCCAGCAGTTTAGCCAGTAACTATAATTCACCCCTCCACTTT. This chain connects TRBV27 to TRBJ1-6, with D unclear. CDR1 is MNHEY, CDR2 SMNVEV, per germline (reference sequence). The CDR3 consists of 15 residues. The V and J ends lost 2 bases and 3 bases respectively, with 8 bases between them.

Remarks on this clone: Other nucleotide sequences in the sample specify the same CDR3. The chain couples TRBV6-1 to TRBJ2-5, with TRBD1 matching over 8 bases. Germline CDR1 reads MNHNS; CDR2 reads SASEGT. V shed 5 bases, J shed 5 bases, and the junction held 10 bases outside the gene matches. This CDR3 spans 15 amino acids. CDR3 sequence reads: CASSRTGNGQETQYF. The CDR3 nucleotides read TGTGCCAGCAGTAGGACAGGGAACGGGCAGGAGACCCAGTACTTC.

The chain has TRBV28 and TRBJ1-2, with a tentative D call TRBD1 (5 bases). The CDR3 totals 12 residues. The ends were cut back, 8 bases at V and 4 bases at J, with 11 bases in the middle. The germline V gene has CDR1 MDHEN and CDR2 SYDVKM. The CDR3 nucleotides read TGTGCCAGCGGGGGGGTACGCTATGGCTACACCTTC. Residues: CASGGVRYGYTF.

This chain joins TRBV30 and TRBJ1-2, with D perhaps TRBD1 (6 bases). The V and J ends lost 4 bases and 1 base respectively, with 16 bases between them. The germline CDR1 and CDR2 sequences are GTSNPN and SVGIG (reference sequence). CDR3 length: 15 residues. CDR3 region: CAWTSGEGVNYGYTF. The CDR3 nucleotides read TGTGCCTGGACCTCGGGTGAGGGGGTTAACTATGGCTACACCTTC.

The chain employs TRBV13 and TRBJ1-4; no clear D. There are 14 residues in the CDR3. CDR1 and CDR2 (germline): PRHDT, FYEKMQ (reference sequence). Trimming took 4 bases from V and 0 from J, leaving 6 bases between them. CDR3 coding DNA: TGTGCCAGCAGCTCCCGGGCAACTAATGAAAAACTGTTTTTT. Translation gives CASSSRATNEKLFF.

The rearrangement links TRBV11-3 to TRBJ2-7; 8 nucleotides match TRBD2. CDR1 SGHNT and CDR2 YENEEA come from the germline V gene. The CDR3 spans 16 residues. Trimming removed 5 bases from V and 6 bases from J; junction bases left unmatched: 15. CDR3 nucleotide sequence: TGTGCCAGCAGCCCGTCGGGTAGCGGGGCCCTCCGCGAGCAGTACTTC. Protein product: CASSPSGSGALREQYF.

V is TRBV5-4 and J is TRBJ2-5, with 9 nucleotides matching TRBD1. The CDR3 is made up of 14 amino acids. CDR1 and CDR2 (germline): SGHNT, YYREEE (reference sequence). After removal of 3 bases from V and 3 bases from J, the junction contained 3 bases not matched to a gene. As DNA, the CDR3 is TGTGCCAGCAGCTCCGGACAGGGGAAAGAGACCCAGTACTTC. Residues: CASSSGQGKETQYF.

V usage is TRBV20-1 and J usage is TRBJ2-5; the D is unclear. Germline V gene lookup returns CDR1 DFQATT and CDR2 SNEGSKA (reference sequence). The CDR3 extends over 10 amino acids. V lost 6 bases, J lost 2 bases, and 4 bases lay in between. The CDR3 loop is CSARQETQYF. The CDR3 coding sequence is TGCAGTGCGCGACAAGAGACCCAGTACTTC.

The chain joins TRBV5-4 to TRBJ2-2; a weak D match, TRBD2 (7 bases). Germline V CDR1 and CDR2: SGHNT, YYREEE (reference sequence). V was trimmed by 0 bases and J by 8 bases, leaving 20 bases between them. The CDR3 extends over 17 amino acids. Written as DNA, the CDR3 is TGTGCCAGCAGCTTGGGGGGGGGCCGACAGGCCAGAGGGGAGCTGTTTTTT. Amino acids: CASSLGGGRQARGELFF.

The chain couples TRBV5-1 to TRBJ1-2, with 7 bases aligning to TRBD1. CDR1 SGHRS and CDR2 YFSETQ come from the germline V gene. V shed 3 bases, J shed 4 bases, and the junction held 6 bases outside the gene matches. The CDR3 runs 14 residues. The CDR3 DNA reads as TGCGCCAGCAGCTCAGGGGGTAATGCCTATGGCTACACCTTC. Amino acid sequence: CASSSGGNAYGYTF.

The chain carries TRBV29-1 and TRBJ2-5; possibly TRBD1 for D (5 bases). The CDR3 covers 13 residues. V was pared by 5 bases and J by 3 bases, with 13 bases between. The germline CDR1 and CDR2 sequences are SQVTM and ANQGSEA. CDR3 sequence (DNA): TGCAGCGTTCGGCGGCAGGGAAAAGAGACCCAGTACTTC. Translating it yields CSVRRQGKETQYF.

The J gene is TRBJ2-3, the V gene TRBV9; 13 bases are a match to TRBD2. Trimming at V came to 0 bases and at J to 6 bases, leaving 1 base not matched to a gene. CDR1 is SGDLS, CDR2 YYNGEE, per germline. The CDR3 sequence is 15 residues long. The CDR3 loop is CASSVGGLAGDTQYF. In nucleotides, the CDR3 is TGTGCCAGCAGCGTAGGGGGACTAGCGGGGGATACGCAGTATTTT. The entire variable domain, with the rest obtained from reference TRBV9 and TRBJ2-3, is as follows: DSGVTQTPKHLITATGQRVTLRCSPRSGDLSVYWYQQSLDQGLQFLIQYYNGEERAKGNILERFSAQQFPDLHSELNLSSLELGDSALYFCASSVGGLAGDTQYFGPGTRLTVL.